This entry describes one TCR beta chain. Its specific antigen is unknown. Per-nucleotide qualities are absent, and no much larger clonotype sits a single base away. This record belongs to a study of cytomegalovirus exposure and HLA in healthy donors (dated by TCRdb to about 2017). Looking at the study overall: In an earlier analysis of approximately 500 of the donors, about 260 Gb of sequence data and 117 million unique TCR beta sequences from approximately 180 million T cells were reported. Roughly 300 gigabases of sequencing data and around 80 million unique TCR sequences made up an early release that covered approximately 700 HLA-typed donors. The genetic ancestry cluster associated with self-reported Caucasian donors included about 84% of the 398 genotyped donors. The study aimed to test whether cataloging public T cell receptors could reveal signatures of past pathogen exposure. The study used immunosequencing to profile the T cell repertoires of approximately 630 subjects and linked those repertoires to cytomegalovirus serostatus. Along with the roughly 610-subject first cohort, a separate validation cohort of over a hundred different subjects was used. The study combined high-throughput TCR immunosequencing, statistical association of individual TCRs with disease status, and machine learning to predict cytomegalovirus infection status. In a later analysis, previously published TCR beta repertoires from 670 or so donors were re-analyzed and high-resolution HLA genotyping was added so that TCR occurrence patterns could be studied. In the later analysis, no new phenotypic data were used to find candidate immune exposures; instead, reliance was placed on TCR beta sequences and their occurrence across donors. To decide whether each TCR beta V gene segment behaved as functional or pseudogenic, an earlier analysis of some 600 of the donors relied on high-throughput TCR beta sequencing. Donor age, sex, ethnicity and CMV serostatus were compiled together with the repertoire data. In a later genetic analysis, genome-wide SNP genotypes for about three fifths of the roughly 670 donors were used, and that subset was treated as a discovery cohort. All discovery cohort repertoires had been generated on a single sequencing platform. HLA typing included class I and class II loci at four-digit resolution. The number of donors typed differed by locus, with 629-630 for A, B, C, DRB1 and DQB1, 522 for DQA1, about 610 for DPA1, and around 430 for DPB1. Because of strong linkage in the cohort, roughly five DR-DQ haplotypes were treated as single units for association and clustering. On average, around 200,000 unique TCR beta nucleotide sequences were sequenced per donor among 398 genotyped donors of the cohort, with roughly a sixth of those sequences being non-productive. Points the paper makes about the study in general: HLA typing was unavailable for some donors at each locus, so association tests used only the typed subset. The cohort was sequenced for TCR beta chains only, and without alpha or paired-chain data the features that could be detected were limited. A later analysis found that TCR association rates varied across HLA loci, with DRB1 alleles showing the most associated TCRs and HLA-C alleles the fewest. A few of the identified cytomegalovirus-associated TCR beta chains were confirmed in vitro to be specific for cytomegalovirus antigens. Strong co-occurrence of HLA alleles, especially DR and DQ, made assigning TCR associations to individual alleles difficult. Because counts were too low, roughly 18 rarely observed V segments, including chromosome 9 orphons, were left out of the earlier analysis of approximately 500 of the donors. The only immune exposure information available for the cohort was CMV serostatus. A further reported finding was that TCR beta sequences accurately predicted the HLA-A and HLA-B alleles for most subjects in the first cohort. Across donors, most TCR sequences were observed very rarely, whereas some public TCRs were present in many individuals. Several of the top co-occurrence clusters appeared to be linked to parvovirus B19, influenza, CMV and Epstein-Barr virus, according to a later analysis. The authors suggested that the approach could potentially be generalized to other disease states and immunological phenotypes. A cluster of highly shared sequence variants was judged likely to be a technical artifact of the sequencing pipeline. Some IMGT-functional V segments, including TRBV6-2 and TRBV6-3, could not be distinguished by the 87-base-pair reads and were therefore excluded. Compared with the roughly 670-donor mean, donors in an Asian-associated ancestry cluster had fewer N-insertions in productive TCRs, according to a later genetic analysis. In the study, around 160 TCR beta chains were listed as associated with cytomegalovirus. In a later analysis, over 15,000 TCR beta sequences were associated with specific HLA alleles at a false discovery rate of 0.05. A later analysis found that most CMV-associated TCR beta chains appeared HLA-restricted, with HLA associations seemingly driven largely by CMV exposure. Correlated functional status among segregating V segments might be attributable to linkage disequilibrium, but an unknown experimental factor could not be ruled out. An association between a missense DCLRE1C variant and V-gene and J-gene trimming of TCR beta chains was found in a later genetic analysis and replicated in an independent cohort. Sequencing depth was assumed to be roughly uniform across donors in the presence/absence analyses, though that assumption may not hold. Compared with equally common non-associated chains, HLA-associated TCR beta chains in a later analysis were more clonally expanded and had lower generation probabilities. Broadly in line with IMGT annotations, most TCR beta V segments showed up in productive rearrangements about 87% or about 30% of the time in an earlier analysis of 450 to 750 of the donors. Cytomegalovirus status was reported to be diagnosed by the classifier with high specificity and sensitivity in both the original and validation cohorts.

At the junction V is shortened by 4 bases and J by 6 bases; bases outside the gene matches: 5. For CDR1 and CDR2, the germline V gene lists SGHRS and YFSETQ. From the cysteine up to the phenylalanine, the CDR3 has a length of 13 residues. This entry keeps only the CDR3 DNA: 39 bases, framed from base 1. The cohort was made up of 650 to 700 healthy bone marrow donors. All cohort members were sampled while nominally healthy, although unrecorded immune exposures were likely present. The donor was CMV seronegative and was included in the group of a few hundred seronegative cohort members. Every donor gave a peripheral blood sample, and the peripheral blood mononuclear cells from that sample were used for TCR beta sequencing. Genomic DNA was extracted from the blood cell samples with the Qiagen DNeasy Blood Extraction Kit. The method behind the library was the immunoSEQ multiplex PCR assay. For the multiplex PCR, a mixture combining 60 forward primers for TCR Vbeta segments and 13 reverse primers for TCR Jbeta segments was used. Amplification of the CDR3 region of rearranged TCR beta genes was performed with a multiplex PCR assay on genomic DNA. On the Illumina HiSeq System, the amplified TCR beta libraries were sequenced as 87-base-pair reads. In the source study's methods: In a later analysis, approximately 74 million unique TCR beta chains were counted across the roughly 670 repertoires, and roughly 11 million of these chains were shared by at least two donors. To remove PCR and sequencing errors, raw reads were error-corrected and collapsed into unique sequences using a nearest-neighbor algorithm that merged closely related sequences. Alignment of CDR3 sequences to IMGT reference sequences was used to assign V, D and J gene segments. For a sequence to be retained, a match of at least six nucleotides was required to both a V gene segment and a J gene segment. A rearrangement was called productive if the CDR3 had no stop codons and remained in frame with V and J, and every other rearrangement was called non-productive. Following IMGT convention, CDR3 was defined as the stretch from the second conserved V-encoded cysteine to the conserved J-encoded phenylalanine. The earlier analysis of 500 to 750 of the donors excluded any sequence lacking an unambiguous match to a single V gene segment. In an earlier analysis of 500 to 750 of the donors, V segments were called functional above 56.7% productive rearrangements and were called segregating when the between-donor standard deviation exceeded 5%. A statistical classification framework was built to diagnose cytomegalovirus status from the catalog of TCR beta chain sequences. A later analysis assigned V and J genes by comparing TCR nucleotide sequences with IMGT/GENE-DB human TR gene sequences. In a later analysis, CDR3 sequences and most-parsimonious VDJ recombination scenarios were assigned using the TCRdist pipeline. In a later analysis, each TCR beta chain was defined by its CDR3 amino acid sequence together with its V-gene family, and reads lacking a unique V-gene family were excluded. A later analysis removed roughly 590 highly shared, low-generation-probability nucleotide sequences to deal with suspected cross-contamination and a sequencing artifact. In a later analysis, a clonal expansion index for each public chain was calculated from normalized within-repertoire ranks of inferred template counts. A later analysis computed generation probabilities with a VDJ recombination model fitted to out-of-frame rearrangements, and checked the results against IGoR. In a later analysis, TCR-TCR, TCR-HLA and TCR-CMV co-occurrence was scored with hypergeometric tests, and a repertoire-size bias correction was applied to TCR pairs. To estimate false discovery rates, a later analysis permuted the HLA or CMV assignments 20 times. In a later analysis, co-occurring TCRs were grouped with DBSCAN, and TCRdist sequence similarity was added when clustering was performed within HLA-allele-positive subsets. For co-occurrence clustering, repertoires with fewer than 30,000 or more than 120,000 public chains were excluded, along with roughly 5 repertoires with anomalous nucleotide sharing. TCRdb re-hosts the immuneACCESS table, in-frame sequences only. Its copies lack some clones; in the studies checked, an unresolved V gene accounts for under half of them, and the cause for the rest is not known. V and J calls and clone size come straight from that table; D and trimming were deduced from the DNA. This sample gives nearly 200,000 clones in total; 80% to 90% of them show up just once. The ten biggest clones cover about 1.2% of the sample.

The receptor comes from a man aged 25 to 40 in good health and CMV-seronegative. The rearranged chain carries TRBV5-1 and TRBJ1-2; 8 bases in the middle match TRBD1. Sequencing was done on a sample of PBMCs. CDR3 loop: CASSRGTGDGYTF. The sequenced DNA is TGCGCCAGCAGCCGTGGGACAGGTGATGGCTACACCTTC.